Sequencing of this TCR beta chain was carried out in a study of T cells in Graves' hyperthyroidism and ophthalmopathy. V shed 6 bases and J shed 2 bases, with 10 bases lying between them. The CDR3 has 13 residues. Germline V gives CDR1 LNHDA, CDR2 SQIVND (reference sequence). Findings and caveats of the study: In blood, most of the thyroid clonotypes expanded above 0.001 were also present.

Stability of Graves' hyperthyroidism was defined as absent ophthalmopathy progression within 18 months. With a duration under 2 months, the hyperthyroidism was newly diagnosed in patients aged 18 to 65. Every diagnosis used clinical symptoms, serum thyroxine and TRAb, thyroid ultrasound and orbital computed tomography. In this sample, this clonotype turned up many times. Its antigen is unidentified. The TCR beta CDR3 regions underwent amplification using RNA transcripts as the source. HTBI primers were used for first-round RT-PCR of the TCR CDR3. A single record per CDR3 protein comes from TCRdb applying MiXCR to the multiplex PCR reads. Of around 690,000 distinct CDR3 sequences listed, 17% were seen once; the top ten hold 15%.

V gene TRBV19 combines with J gene TRBJ2-5; D might be TRBD2 (5 bases). The source material was blood. The receptor was isolated from a man aged 45-60 years with Graves' hyperthyroidism. The CDR3: CASRRADQETQYF. The CDR3 nucleotides are TGTGCCAGTAGACGAGCGGATCAAGAGACCCAGTACTTC.